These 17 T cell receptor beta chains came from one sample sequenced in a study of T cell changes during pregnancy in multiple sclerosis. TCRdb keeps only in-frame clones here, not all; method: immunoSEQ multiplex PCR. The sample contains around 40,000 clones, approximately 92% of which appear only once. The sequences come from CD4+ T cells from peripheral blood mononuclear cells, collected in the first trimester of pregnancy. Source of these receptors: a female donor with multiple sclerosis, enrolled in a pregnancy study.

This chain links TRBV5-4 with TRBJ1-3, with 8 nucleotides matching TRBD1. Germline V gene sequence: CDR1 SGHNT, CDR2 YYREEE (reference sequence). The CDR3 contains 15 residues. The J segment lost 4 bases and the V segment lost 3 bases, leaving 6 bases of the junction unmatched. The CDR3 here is CASSSQGARGNTIYF. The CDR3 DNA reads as TGTGCCAGCAGCTCGCAGGGGGCGCGCGGAAACACCATATATTTT.

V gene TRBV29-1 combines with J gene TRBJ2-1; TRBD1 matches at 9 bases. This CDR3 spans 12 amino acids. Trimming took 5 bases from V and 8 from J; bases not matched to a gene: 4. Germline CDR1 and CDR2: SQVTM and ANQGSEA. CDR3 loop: CSVWDRVDEQFF. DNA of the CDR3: TGCAGCGTTTGGGACAGGGTGGATGAGCAGTTCTTC.

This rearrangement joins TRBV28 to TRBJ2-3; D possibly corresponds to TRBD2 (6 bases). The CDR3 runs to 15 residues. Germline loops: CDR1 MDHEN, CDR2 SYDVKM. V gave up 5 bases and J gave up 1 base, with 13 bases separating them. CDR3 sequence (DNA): TGTGCCAGCAGTCGGATCGGGAGACGCACAGATACGCAGTATTTT. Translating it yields CASSRIGRRTDTQYF.

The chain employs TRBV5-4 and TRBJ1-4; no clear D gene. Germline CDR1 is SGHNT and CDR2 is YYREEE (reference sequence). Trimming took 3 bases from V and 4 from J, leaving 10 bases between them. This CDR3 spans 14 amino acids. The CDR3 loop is CASSSGSYNEKLFF. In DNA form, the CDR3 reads TGTGCCAGCAGCTCCGGGTCCTATAATGAAAAACTGTTTTTT.

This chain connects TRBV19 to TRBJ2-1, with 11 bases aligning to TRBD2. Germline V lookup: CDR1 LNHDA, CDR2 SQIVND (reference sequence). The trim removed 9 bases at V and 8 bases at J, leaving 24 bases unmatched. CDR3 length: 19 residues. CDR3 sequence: CARGRWGGLADLVLYEQFF. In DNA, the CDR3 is TGTGCCAGGGGGAGGTGGGGGGGACTAGCGGACCTCGTCCTTTATGAGCAGTTCTTC.

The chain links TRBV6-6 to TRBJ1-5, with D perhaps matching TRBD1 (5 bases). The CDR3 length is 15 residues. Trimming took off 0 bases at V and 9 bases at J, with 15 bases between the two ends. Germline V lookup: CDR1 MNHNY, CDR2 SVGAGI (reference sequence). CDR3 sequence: CASSYSTPGLGPQHF. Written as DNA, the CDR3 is TGTGCCAGCAGTTACTCGACACCAGGGTTGGGGCCCCAGCATTTT.

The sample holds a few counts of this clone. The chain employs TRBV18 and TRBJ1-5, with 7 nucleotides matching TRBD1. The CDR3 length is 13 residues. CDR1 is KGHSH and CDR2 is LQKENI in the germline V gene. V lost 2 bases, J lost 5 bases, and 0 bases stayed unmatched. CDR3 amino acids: CASSPDRDQPQHF. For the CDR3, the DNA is TGTGCCAGCTCACCAGACAGGGATCAGCCCCAGCATTTT.

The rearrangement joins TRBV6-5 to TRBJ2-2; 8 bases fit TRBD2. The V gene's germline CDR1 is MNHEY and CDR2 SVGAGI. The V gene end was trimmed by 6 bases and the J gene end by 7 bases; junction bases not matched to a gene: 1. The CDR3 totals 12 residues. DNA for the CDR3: TGTGCCAGCAGCCGGGAGGGCGGGGAGCTGTTTTTT. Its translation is CASSREGGELFF.

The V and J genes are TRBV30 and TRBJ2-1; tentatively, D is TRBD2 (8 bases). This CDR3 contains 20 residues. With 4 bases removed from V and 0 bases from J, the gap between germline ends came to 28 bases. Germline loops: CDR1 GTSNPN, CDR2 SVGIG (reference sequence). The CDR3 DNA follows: TGTGCCTGGACCTTCGGCTACCACCGGGGGGGGGACAGCTCCTACAATGAGCAGTTCTTC. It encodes CAWTFGYHRGGDSSYNEQFF.

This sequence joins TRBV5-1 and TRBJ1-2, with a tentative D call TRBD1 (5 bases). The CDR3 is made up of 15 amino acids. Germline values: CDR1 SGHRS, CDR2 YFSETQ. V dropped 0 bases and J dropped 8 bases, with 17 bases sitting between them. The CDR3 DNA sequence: TGCGCCAGCAGCTTGGATGGTCAGGGAAGAGGCGGCTACACCTTC. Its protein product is CASSLDGQGRGGYTF.

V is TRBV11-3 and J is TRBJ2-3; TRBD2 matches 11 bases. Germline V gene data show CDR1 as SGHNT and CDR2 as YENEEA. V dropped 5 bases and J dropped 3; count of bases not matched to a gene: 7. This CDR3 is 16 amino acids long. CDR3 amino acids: CASSLETSGMTDTQYF. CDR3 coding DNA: TGTGCCAGCAGCCTTGAGACTAGCGGGATGACAGATACGCAGTATTTT. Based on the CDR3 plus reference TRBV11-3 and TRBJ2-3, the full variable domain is EAGVVQSPRYKIIEKKQPVAFWCNPISGHNTLYWYLQNLGQGPELLIRYENEEAVDDSQLPKDRFSAERLKGVDSTLKIQPAELGDSAVYLCASSLETSGMTDTQYFGPGTRLTVL.

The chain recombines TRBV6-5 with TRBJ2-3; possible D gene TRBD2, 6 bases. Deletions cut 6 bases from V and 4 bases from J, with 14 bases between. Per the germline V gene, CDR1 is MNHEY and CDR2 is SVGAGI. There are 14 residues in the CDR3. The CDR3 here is CASSLLADSDTQYF. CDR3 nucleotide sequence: TGTGCCAGCAGCCTACTAGCCGACTCAGATACGCAGTATTTT.

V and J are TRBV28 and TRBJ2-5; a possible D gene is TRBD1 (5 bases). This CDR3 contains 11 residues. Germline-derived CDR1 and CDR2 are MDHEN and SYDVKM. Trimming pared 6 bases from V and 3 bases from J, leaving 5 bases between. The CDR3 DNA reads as TGTGCCAGCAGAGGGGAAGAGACCCAGTACTTC. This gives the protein CASRGEETQYF.

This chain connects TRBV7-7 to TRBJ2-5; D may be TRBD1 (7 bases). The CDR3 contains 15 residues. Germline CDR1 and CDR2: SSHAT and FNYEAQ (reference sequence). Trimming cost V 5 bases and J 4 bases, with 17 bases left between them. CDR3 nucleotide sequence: TGTGCCAGCAGCGTTACCGGGACAGCGGGAGAGACCCAGTACTTC. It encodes CASSVTGTAGETQYF.

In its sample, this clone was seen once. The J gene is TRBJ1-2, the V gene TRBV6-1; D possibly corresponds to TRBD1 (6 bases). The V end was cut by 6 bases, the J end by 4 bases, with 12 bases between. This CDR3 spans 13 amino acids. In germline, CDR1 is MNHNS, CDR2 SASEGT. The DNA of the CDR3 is TGTGCCAGCAGCCAGGACAGTCGCTATGGCTACACCTTC. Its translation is CASSQDSRYGYTF.

The CDR3: CASRKTDGQPHEQFF. The CDR3 DNA is TGCGCCAGCAGGAAAACCGACGGACAGCCCCATGAGCAGTTCTTC. V usage is TRBV5-1 and J usage is TRBJ2-1; tentatively, D is TRBD1 (6 bases). Germline V gene data show CDR1 as SGHRS and CDR2 as YFSETQ. V lost 5 bases and J lost 8, with 20 bases in between. This CDR3 spans 15 amino acids.

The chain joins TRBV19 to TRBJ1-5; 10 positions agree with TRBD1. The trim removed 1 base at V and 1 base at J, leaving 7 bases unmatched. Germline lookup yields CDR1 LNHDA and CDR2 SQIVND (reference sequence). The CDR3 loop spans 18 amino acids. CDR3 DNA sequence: TGTGCCAGTAGTATAGGGTCCCGACAGGGGGCAAGCAATCAGCCCCAGCATTTT. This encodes CASSIGSRQGASNQPQHF.